The entry below describes one TCR beta chain. There is no known antigen for this receptor. Nothing much larger sits one base from this clone, and base qualities are not available. The High Capacity cDNA Reverse Transcription Kit was used to reverse transcribe all of the isolated RNA, meaning that expressed TCRB transcripts were what got sequenced. Deep immunoSEQ sequencing was applied to naive, central memory and regulatory T cell samples, giving an average of about 3.57 million total reads per sample. Sorted cells were lysed in RLT buffer, and RNA was extracted using DNase-treated RNeasy Micro or Mini kits according to cell number. To prevent cross-contamination, every cell subset was processed on its own, while patient and healthy donor samples were processed together. The immunoSEQ multiplex PCR was used to amplify TCRB sequences from cDNA, generating 87-bp fragments that spanned the CDR3 region. Amplicons were sequenced on the Illumina HiSeq platform. The authors processed their data as follows. Synthetic template baselines were used to correct PCR bias computationally, reads within Hamming distance 2 were collapsed together, and singletons that could not be merged were discarded. Reads were aligned against IMGT so that V, D and J genes, CDR3 length and insertions or deletions at six rearrangement sites could be assigned. Clonotype counts were normalized to sorted cell number within each subset before computing true diversity and Gini coefficients with the tcR R package. The overlap coefficient, calculated on TCRB nucleotide sequences, was used to measure repertoire sharing. TCRdb holds this immuneACCESS table with in-frame rearrangements only. Some clones are missing; in checked studies, unresolved V genes explain under half, and the rest has no known cause. V and J calls and clone size are those listed in that table; D and trimming were worked out from the DNA. Across this sample there are about 180,000 clones, with approximately 13% seen only once. The top ten hold roughly 0.56% of the sample.

The data were obtained in a study of beta chain features in type 1 diabetes (dated by TCRdb to between 2018 and 2020). With regard to the full study: Patients and healthy donors did not differ in mean age, gender distribution, total cell number or subset yield. A total of approximately 100,000,000 sorted cells were examined across all samples, and the number of cells per subset was strongly correlated with RNA yield. In the study, TCRB repertoires of sorted circulating CD4+ T cell subsets from recently diagnosed type 1 diabetes patients were compared with those of matched healthy donors. Regulatory and stem cell-like memory subsets were obtained from only 8 patients and roughly 8 healthy donors, while naive and central memory subsets were obtained from all 28 donors.

What the study reported, not specific to this receptor: Type 1 diabetes patients showed a moderate but significant shortening of TCRB CDR3 length in all four CD4+ subsets. Because cDNA was sequenced instead of genomic DNA, activated cells with high expression could be over-represented, although the groups did not differ in activation or CD3 levels. PCR may preferentially amplify shorter templates, but because patient and control samples were amplified and corrected together, any resulting skew would affect both groups equally. Because the HLA sub-analyses included only small numbers of individuals, any influence of HLA type on TCRB rearrangement was left unresolved. At VDJ recombination sites, patients with type 1 diabetes made fewer insertions and deleted more nucleotides, a pattern implying thymic rearrangement abnormalities. Naive, central memory and regulatory TCRB repertoires appeared to be more similar among patients than among healthy donors.

V loses 2 bases of germline sequence and J loses 7 bases, and the interval between the two ends is 9 bases. The germline V gene (reference sequence) supplies CDR1 GTSNPN and CDR2 SVGIG. The CDR3, cysteine through phenylalanine, is 11 amino acids long. Solely the CDR3 DNA is kept, with 33 bases framed from the first base. Each donor gave one peripheral blood draw, around 0.12 L on average, collected into heparinised tubes. A BD FACSAria II and a panel including CD45RO, CCR7, CD25, CD127, CD95 and CD27 were used to sort naive, central memory, regulatory and stem cell-like memory CD4+ T cells. A purity above 98% was achieved for all sorted populations. PBMCs were separated immediately by Lymphoprep density gradient centrifugation and were stained directly, without being cultured. Samples were stained and sorted in pairs, with one healthy donor and one patient per experiment, so that batch effects were minimized.

This receptor chain uses TRBV30 and TRBJ2-7; too little of a D gene remains to name it. The origin of this receptor is a woman aged 18-30 years in good health. Sequenced: central memory CD4+ T cells from blood. The DNA sequence is TGTGCCTGGAGTCGGGTTACTGAGCAGTACTTC. Its protein product is CAWSRVTEQYF.